This T cell receptor (beta chain) was captured by sequencing in a study of blood T cell repertoires in COVID-19 (dated by TCRdb to the early 2020s). Context from the whole study: Collaborator samples came from the United States, Italy and Spain and covered acute and convalescent phases of COVID-19. The prospective study material was composed of cDNA or gDNA derived from T cells, B-cell-depleted T cells, or PBMCs. The dataset comprised deeply sampled blood TCRbeta repertoires from subjects exposed to, actively infected with, or recovered from COVID-19. Samples came from the ongoing ImmuneRACE study (first 160 participants) plus 1,254 subjects from 6 global collaborators. HLA class I and class II types, where available, came from metadata supplied by the sample provider rather than from assay-based typing. The repertoires were released in a freely available public database meant as a resource for research on the immune response to SARS-CoV-2. A de-identified subject ID, COVID-19 status, age in years and sex were almost always included in the sample metadata.

The immunoSEQ Assay, a bias-controlled multiplex PCR, was used to amplify TCRbeta CDR3 regions from genomic DNA. Concerning the study's data processing: The number of nucleated cells in each sample was estimated by amplification of reference gene primers within the assay. To quantify the absolute abundance of each unique TCRbeta CDR3 rearrangement, sequence reads were collapsed and filtered. Productive Simpson clonality was computed per sample as the square root of Simpson's diversity index over productive rearrangements. The immuneACCESS repertoire file appears here via TCRdb, limited to in-frame rearrangements. These files lack a portion of the clones; in checked studies, under half of the deficit traces to unresolved V genes, and the cause of the others is not known. V and J calls and clone size come straight from that table; D and trimming were deduced from the DNA. This sample lists about 58,000 clones; about 83% were detected once. Approximately 5% of the sample lies in the top ten.

Details on this clone: Its recognized antigen is unknown. Nothing much larger sits one base from this clone, and base qualities are not available.

The full study reports these points: The amount of clinical and demographic metadata varied by source and participant and was provided uncurated.

Each collaborating institution followed its own protocols to collect whole blood in K2EDTA tubes. For TCRbeta analysis, collaborators shipped samples as frozen whole blood, isolated PBMCs, or DNA extracted from either of those sample types. The CDR3 measures 15 amino acids from cysteine to phenylalanine. Kept here is only the CDR3 DNA, which spans 45 bases and is read in frame from base 1. CDR1 and CDR2 are drawn from the germline V gene (reference sequence): SEHNR, FQNEAQ. Trimming accounts for 1 base at V and 4 bases at J, while the number of junction bases matched to no gene is 4. The clonotype originates from a man in his forties with active COVID-19. The sequence joins TRBV7-9 to TRBJ2-7, with 10 junctional bases fitting TRBD2. Sequenced: peripheral blood. The base sequence is TGTGCCAGCAGCTTAGATCTAGCGGGAGAGTACGAGCAGTACTTC. Translated, it gives CASSLDLAGEYEQYF.